Listed here are 29 T cell receptor beta chains from one sample, sequenced in a study of CD8+ T cells in alopecia areata. cDNA serving as the sequencing template came from extracted, reverse transcribed RNA. Data came from immunoSEQ multiplex PCR; TCRdb stores just in-frame clones and leaves some out. The sample contains roughly 130,000 clones, around 50% of which appear only once. The starting material was CD4+ T cells sorted from blood, obtained at week 0. The receptors derive from a human donor with alopecia areata.

This clone has a handful of counts. The rearrangement links TRBV4-2 to TRBJ1-1; no clear D. The CDR3 has 13 residues. The germline gives CDR1 LGHNA, CDR2 YNFKEQ. V lost 0 bases and J lost 1, with 3 bases in between. The CDR3 DNA is TGTGCCAGCAGCCAAGATGAGAACACTGAAGCTTTCTTT. Translating it yields CASSQDENTEAFF.

This clone was detected a few times. CDR3 sequence reads: CASSIQGPGGSYGYTF. The DNA of the CDR3 is TGTGCCAGTAGTATCCAGGGACCCGGCGGGAGCTATGGCTACACCTTC. The chain joins TRBV19 to TRBJ1-2, with D possibly matching TRBD1 (5 bases). The CDR3 runs to 16 residues. CDR1 LNHDA and CDR2 SQIVND come from the germline V gene (reference sequence). Trimming took off 3 bases at V and 4 bases at J, with 18 bases between the two ends. Complete variable domain (other parts from reference TRBV19 and TRBJ1-2): DGGITQSPKYLFRKEGQNVTLSCEQNLNHDAMYWYRQDPGQGLRLIYYSQIVNDFQKGDIAEGYSVSREKKESFPLTVTSAQKNPTAFYLCASSIQGPGGSYGYTFGSGTRLTVV.

This clone was counted a single time. The chain recombines TRBV6-5 with TRBJ1-2; D gene ambiguous. Per the germline V gene, CDR1 is MNHEY and CDR2 is SVGAGI. The CDR3 runs to 12 residues. Trimming pared 6 bases from V and 5 bases from J, leaving 10 bases between. The CDR3 nucleotides are TGTGCCAGCAGCGGTCGAGGATATGGCTACACCTTC. Translating gives CASSGRGYGYTF.

The chain is built from TRBV9 and TRBJ2-1, with 7 bases fitting TRBD2. CDR1 is SGDLS, CDR2 YYNGEE, per germline. Losses at the gene ends were 0 bases for V and 16 bases for J; bases not matched to a gene: 16. The CDR3 loop spans 15 amino acids. CDR3 nucleotides: TGTGCCAGCAGCGTAGTCGCTAGCGGCGAAGGGCATCAATTCTTC. As protein: CASSVVASGEGHQFF.

This clone was counted between two and nine times. V usage is TRBV19 and J usage is TRBJ2-7; TRBD2 matches at 8 bases. Per germline, CDR1 LNHDA and CDR2 SQIVND (reference sequence). CDR3 length: 14 residues. The V gene end was trimmed by 4 bases and the J gene end by 4 bases; junction bases not matched to a gene: 6. The CDR3 nucleotides are TGTGCCAGTAGTACCGCCGGGACTAGATACGAGCAGTACTTC. It encodes CASSTAGTRYEQYF.

The rearrangement uses TRBV7-2 and TRBJ2-7; TRBD2 matches 13 bases. The germline V gene has CDR1 SGHTA and CDR2 FQGNSA. CDR3 length equals 15 residues. V trimming: 5 bases; J trimming: 3 bases; junction bases outside the gene matches: 4. This CDR3 is CASSGGTSGVYEQYF. CDR3 in DNA: TGTGCCAGCAGCGGAGGGACTAGCGGGGTCTACGAGCAGTACTTC.

This clone was seen a handful of times. This chain links TRBV4-1 with TRBJ2-7; 9 nucleotides match TRBD2. The CDR3 is 16 residues long. The V segment lost 1 base and the J segment 4 bases; nucleotides outside the gene matches: 8. Germline CDR1 is MGHRA and CDR2 is YSYEKL. CDR3 residues: CASSQVGGRAEYEQYF. The CDR3 DNA follows: TGCGCCAGCAGCCAAGTCGGCGGGAGGGCCGAGTACGAGCAGTACTTC.

The V and J genes are TRBV18 and TRBJ1-2, with TRBD1 matching over 9 bases. The CDR3 is made up of 14 amino acids. Per the germline V gene, CDR1 is KGHSH and CDR2 is LQKENI. V lost 3 bases and J lost 2; bases outside the gene matches: 1. CDR3 in DNA: TGTGCCAGCTCACCGACAGGGGGGAACTATGGCTACACCTTC. Encoded protein: CASSPTGGNYGYTF.

V and J are TRBV4-1 and TRBJ2-1; TRBD2 might be the D (6 bases). The CDR3 length is 13 residues. V lost 6 bases and J 2 bases, leaving 8 bases between the germline ends. Germline CDR1 and CDR2: MGHRA and YSYEKL. CDR3 sequence (DNA): TGCGCCAGCAGAGGGAGGCCCTACAATGAGCAGTTCTTC. Translated: CASRGRPYNEQFF.

This sequence joins TRBV7-2 and TRBJ2-7; D could derive from TRBD1 or TRBD2 (5 bases each). Germline V CDR1 and CDR2: SGHTA, FQGNSA. V was trimmed by 5 bases and J by 3 bases, leaving 14 bases between them. The CDR3 contains 14 residues. The CDR3 DNA reads TGTGCCAGCAGCCCTCAGGGAGTTTTCTACGAGCAGTACTTC. As protein: CASSPQGVFYEQYF. Together with reference TRBV7-2 and TRBJ2-7, the CDR3 gives the full variable domain: GAGVSQSPSNKVTEKGKDVELRCDPISGHTALYWYRQSLGQGLEFLIYFQGNSAPDKSGLPSDRFSAERTGGSVSTLTIQRTQQEDSAVYLCASSPQGVFYEQYFGPGTRLTVT.

The chain has TRBV7-9 and TRBJ2-7; D call uncertain. CDR1 and CDR2 (germline): SEHNR, FQNEAQ (reference sequence). V was cut by 4 bases and J by 6 bases, with 10 bases left in between. CDR3 length: 12 residues. CDR3 in amino acids: CASSSSGREQYF. In nucleotides, the CDR3 is TGTGCCAGCAGCTCATCGGGTCGCGAGCAGTACTTC.

The chain is built from TRBV21-1 and TRBJ2-2; no check of the table's D call, TRBD2, against the DNA was made. TRBV21-1 is labeled a pseudogene. The CDR3 runs 17 residues. The CDR3 sequence is CASSKCERVRGTGELFF. CDR3 DNA: TGTGCCAGCAGCAAATGTGAGCGGGTCCGGGGCACCGGGGAGCTGTTTTTT.

V is TRBV9 and J is TRBJ1-6; 8 positions match TRBD1. The germline V gene has CDR1 SGDLS and CDR2 YYNGEE. The junction had 2 bases not matched to a gene; V was cut back by 4 bases and J by 8 bases. This CDR3 is built from 13 residues. The CDR3 sequence: CASSQGADSPLHF. CDR3 bases: TGTGCCAGCAGCCAGGGGGCTGATTCACCCCTCCACTTT.

V usage is TRBV29-1 and J usage is TRBJ2-4; possibly TRBD1 or TRBD2 for D (5 bases each). With 2 bases removed from V and 9 bases from J, the gap between germline ends came to 14 bases. Germline V gene sequence: CDR1 SQVTM, CDR2 ANQGSEA. The CDR3 runs 13 residues. CDR3 DNA: TGCAGCGTTGAACGTGGAGGTCAGGGCATTCAGTACTTC. The encoded protein is CSVERGGQGIQYF.

The rearrangement uses TRBV5-6 and TRBJ2-7; D assignment may be TRBD1 or TRBD2 (5 bases each). In germline, CDR1 is SGHDT, CDR2 YYEEEE. This CDR3 comprises 15 residues. With 4 bases removed from V and 3 bases from J, the gap between germline ends came to 17 bases. Here the CDR3 DNA reads TGTGCCAGCAGCAAACCGGGACGCATAAGCTACGAGCAGTACTTC. Translation: CASSKPGRISYEQYF.

This chain connects TRBV2 to TRBJ1-3; a possible D gene is TRBD1 (6 bases). The CDR3 totals 15 residues. The germline V gene encodes CDR1 SNHLY and CDR2 FYNNEI. V dropped 6 bases and J dropped 0 bases, with 12 bases sitting between them. The CDR3 reads CASRRTAASGNTIYF. The CDR3 nucleotides read TGTGCCAGCAGGAGGACAGCGGCCTCTGGAAACACCATATATTTT.

This chain connects TRBV30 to TRBJ1-1; no reliable D call. This CDR3 contains 15 residues. Germline-derived CDR1 and CDR2 are GTSNPN and SVGIG (reference sequence). The V and J ends lost 0 bases and 5 bases respectively, with 16 bases between them. The CDR3 nucleotides read TGTGCCTGGAGTGTACCCCCCCAGAGGGAGACTGAAGCTTTCTTT. It encodes CAWSVPPQRETEAFF.

The V gene is TRBV2, the J gene TRBJ2-7; 10 nucleotides match TRBD1. Trimming cost V 6 bases and J 5 bases; bases outside gene matches: 13. This CDR3 spans 16 amino acids. CDR1 SNHLY and CDR2 FYNNEI come from the germline V gene. CDR3 nucleotides: TGTGCCAGCAGAGAGACCGGGACAGGGGACTTCGACGAGCAGTACTTC. The encoded protein is CASRETGTGDFDEQYF.

This chain links TRBV19 with TRBJ1-5; 7 nucleotides align to TRBD1. The J segment lost 5 bases and the V segment lost 6 bases, leaving 7 bases of the junction unmatched. The CDR3 covers 14 residues. CDR1 and CDR2 from the germline V gene are LNHDA and SQIVND (reference sequence). CDR3 sequence reads: CASSWTGEYQPQHF. Written as DNA, the CDR3 is TGTGCCAGTAGCTGGACAGGAGAGTATCAGCCCCAGCATTTT.

This chain connects TRBV7-2 to TRBJ2-2; TRBD2 matches 9 bases. Germline V gives CDR1 SGHTA, CDR2 FQGNSA. The CDR3 extends over 17 amino acids. V lost 1 base, J lost 7 bases, and 10 bases stayed unmatched. CDR3 in amino acids: CASSLDSSGIPFGELFF. The CDR3 bases are TGTGCCAGCAGCTTAGACTCTAGCGGGATCCCATTCGGGGAGCTGTTTTTT.

V is TRBV21-1 and J is TRBJ1-1; the table calls TRBD1, which could not be checked here. TRBV21-1 is a pseudogene segment. The CDR3 runs to 16 residues. As DNA, the CDR3 is TGTGCCAGCAGCAAAGGGGACAGGGAGAGAAACACTGAAGCTTTCTTT. It is translated as CASSKGDRERNTEAFF.

The V gene is TRBV19, the J gene TRBJ2-3, with D perhaps matching TRBD1 (5 bases). This CDR3 contains 13 residues. Germline lookup yields CDR1 LNHDA and CDR2 SQIVND (reference sequence). Trimming removed 6 bases at V and 5 bases at J, with 12 bases between. CDR3 in DNA: TGTGCCAGTAGCCCAGAAAGGGGAGATACGCAGTATTTT. Amino acids: CASSPERGDTQYF.

This clone was seen only a few times. The chain uses TRBV18 and TRBJ2-2; perhaps TRBD2 as D (6 bases). V was trimmed by 4 bases and J by 7 bases, leaving 25 bases between them. The germline V gene encodes CDR1 KGHSH and CDR2 LQKENI. CDR3 length equals 18 residues. CDR3 DNA sequence: TGTGCCAGCTCACGCAACCCAGCGCCCGGGAGCAGGATCGGGGAGCTGTTTTTT. Its translation is CASSRNPAPGSRIGELFF.

This clone was seen more than once but under ten times. V usage is TRBV5-6 and J usage is TRBJ1-5; possibly TRBD1 for D (6 bases). Germline V gene lookup returns CDR1 SGHDT and CDR2 YYEEEE. The V end lost 5 bases, the J end lost 1 base, and 19 bases lay between the germline ends. CDR3 length: 17 residues. The chain's CDR3 is CASSPRYGGGSNQPQHF. The CDR3 nucleotides read TGTGCCAGCAGTCCACGTTATGGTGGGGGCAGCAATCAGCCCCAGCATTTT.

The J gene is TRBJ1-1, the V gene TRBV18; D ambiguous. Trimming pared 6 bases from V and 8 bases from J, leaving 10 bases between. CDR1 KGHSH and CDR2 LQKENI come from the germline V gene. The length of the CDR3 is 11 residues. CDR3 coding DNA: TGTGCCAGCTCCCCCGGGATAGAAGCTTTCTTT. Its translation is CASSPGIEAFF.

V is TRBV7-2 and J is TRBJ2-1, with TRBD1 identical over 9 bases. CDR3 size: 16 residues. Germline V gene lookup returns CDR1 SGHTA and CDR2 FQGNSA. V shed 5 bases and J 2 bases; nucleotides not matched to a gene: 7. The CDR3 nucleotides are TGTGCCAGCAGCCGACCTCGGACAGGGGCCTACAATGAGCAGTTCTTC. Its translation is CASSRPRTGAYNEQFF.

A few counts support this clone. The rearrangement uses TRBV2 and TRBJ1-2, with a weak D call TRBD1 (6 bases). Germline V gene data show CDR1 as SNHLY and CDR2 as FYNNEI. V shed 1 base and J shed 6 bases, with 12 bases lying between them. The CDR3 extends over 14 amino acids. CDR3 in DNA: TGTGCCAGCAGTGAAGGACAGGCAGGGCATGGCTACACCTTC. It is translated as CASSEGQAGHGYTF.

The chain employs TRBV5-6 and TRBJ2-7, with D perhaps matching TRBD1 (5 bases). The V gene lost 2 bases and the J gene lost 1 base, with 10 bases spanning the gap. The CDR3 consists of 14 residues. CDR1 is SGHDT and CDR2 is YYEEEE in the germline V gene. This chain's CDR3 is CASSFRRVSYEQYF. The CDR3 bases are TGTGCCAGCAGCTTCCGCAGGGTATCCTACGAGCAGTACTTC.

The CDR3 loop is CAGRGGDTQYF. The DNA of the CDR3 is TGTGCCGGACGGGGGGGAGATACGCAGTATTTT. This chain links TRBV30 with TRBJ2-3; 8 bases agree with TRBD2. The length of the CDR3 is 11 residues. Trimming took 8 bases from V and 5 from J; bases not matched to a gene: 3. In germline, CDR1 is GTSNPN, CDR2 SVGIG (reference sequence).